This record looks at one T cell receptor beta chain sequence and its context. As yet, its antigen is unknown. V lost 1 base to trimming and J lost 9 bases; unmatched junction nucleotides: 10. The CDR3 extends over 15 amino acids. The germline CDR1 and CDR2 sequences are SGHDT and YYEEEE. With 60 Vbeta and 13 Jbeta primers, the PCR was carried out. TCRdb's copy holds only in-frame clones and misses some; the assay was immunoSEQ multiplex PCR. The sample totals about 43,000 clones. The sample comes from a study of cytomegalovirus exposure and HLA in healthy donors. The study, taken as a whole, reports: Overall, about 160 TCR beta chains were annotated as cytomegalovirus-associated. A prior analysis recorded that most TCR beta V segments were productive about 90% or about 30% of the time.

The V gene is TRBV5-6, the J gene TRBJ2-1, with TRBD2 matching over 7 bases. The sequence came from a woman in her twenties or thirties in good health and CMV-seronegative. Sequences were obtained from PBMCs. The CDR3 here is CASSLLMREKGEQFF. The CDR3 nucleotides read TGTGCCAGCAGCTTGTTAATGCGGGAGAAGGGTGAGCAGTTCTTC.